The 24 T cell receptor beta chains below were found in one sample sequenced in a study of shared clonotypes between healthy human individuals. Only in-frame clones appear in the TCRdb table, and some are missing; sequencing was by immunoSEQ multiplex PCR. The sample consists of approximately 510,000 clones, approximately 85% of them appearing once. The specimen was PBMCs. The receptors stem from a woman in her thirties or forties in good health. Some clones in this sample may be carry-over from other donors' samples.

This clone was counted once. This chain connects TRBV7-9 to TRBJ2-7; maybe TRBD1 (5 bases). Germline V gene sequence: CDR1 SEHNR, CDR2 FQNEAQ (reference sequence). This CDR3 has 14 amino acids. V was shortened by 6 bases and J by 0 bases, with 12 bases between the two germline ends. CDR3 sequence reads: CASRNADSSYEQYF. The CDR3 DNA reads as TGTGCCAGCAGGAACGCTGACAGCTCCTACGAGCAGTACTTC.

A remark on this clone: The sample contains more than one DNA sequence encoding this CDR3. Here the CDR3 reads CASSPSGEKLFF. The CDR3 DNA reads as TGTGCCAGCTCACCAAGCGGTGAAAAACTGTTTTTT. The gene calls are TRBV18 and TRBJ1-4; D is unresolved. Germline V gives CDR1 KGHSH, CDR2 LQKENI. The V end was cut by 2 bases, the J end by 7 bases, with 5 bases between. The CDR3 loop spans 12 amino acids. Filled out from reference TRBV18 and TRBJ1-4, the complete variable domain reads NAGVMQNPRHLVRRRGQEARLRCSPMKGHSHVYWYRQLPEEGLKFMVYLQKENIIDESGMPKERFSAEFPKEGPSILRIQQVVRGDSAAYFCASSPSGEKLFFGSGTQLSVL.

The chain has TRBV5-1 and TRBJ2-3; 7 bases align to TRBD2. Trimming cost V 4 bases and J 3 bases; bases outside gene matches: 8. This CDR3 comprises 15 residues. CDR1 is SGHRS and CDR2 is YFSETQ in the germline V gene. The CDR3 DNA reads TGCGCCAGCAGCCTAGCGGCTTATACGACAGATACGCAGTATTTT. Its translation is CASSLAAYTTDTQYF.

The J gene is TRBJ2-1, the V gene TRBV25-1; 9 bases fit TRBD1. The trim removed 6 bases at V and 7 bases at J, leaving 10 bases unmatched. The length of the CDR3 is 15 residues. The germline V gene has CDR1 MGHDK and CDR2 SYGVNS. The CDR3 here is CASRSGTGISNEQFF. The CDR3 bases are TGTGCCAGCAGATCCGGGACAGGGATCAGTAATGAGCAGTTCTTC. Together with reference TRBV25-1 and TRBJ2-1, the CDR3 gives the full variable domain: EADIYQTPRYLVIGTGKKITLECSQTMGHDKMYWYQQDPGMELHLIHYSYGVNSTEKGDLSSESTVSRIRTEHFPLTLESARPSHTSQYLCASRSGTGISNEQFFGPGTRLTVL.

This rearrangement joins TRBV10-3 to TRBJ2-1; tentatively, D is TRBD2 (7 bases). The length of the CDR3 is 16 residues. From germline, CDR1 is ENHRY and CDR2 SYGVKD. Trimming shortened V by 6 bases and J by 5 bases, and 20 bases separated the two germline ends. The CDR3 spells CAISGRGGVSDNEQFF. DNA of the CDR3: TGTGCCATCAGCGGTAGAGGGGGGGTCTCTGACAATGAGCAGTTCTTC.

The rearrangement uses TRBV19 and TRBJ2-4; 8 bases match TRBD1. Germline lookup yields CDR1 LNHDA and CDR2 SQIVND (reference sequence). After removal of 7 bases from V and 7 bases from J, the junction contained 6 bases not matched to a gene. This CDR3 region has 13 residues. The CDR3 sequence is CASKAGGANIQYF. The CDR3 region has the DNA TGTGCCAGTAAAGCAGGGGGCGCGAACATTCAGTACTTC.

The rearrangement joins TRBV4-2 to TRBJ2-7; tentatively, D is TRBD2 (6 bases). This CDR3 region has 15 residues. V dropped 0 bases and J dropped 1 base, with 10 bases sitting between them. The germline V gene has CDR1 LGHNA and CDR2 YNFKEQ. The CDR3 DNA reads TGTGCCAGCAGCCAAGAGGATCTAGCGTCCTACGAGCAGTACTTC. Translation: CASSQEDLASYEQYF.

The chain couples TRBV4-2 to TRBJ1-3; TRBD1 matches at 12 bases. Germline V gene sequence: CDR1 LGHNA, CDR2 YNFKEQ. With V trimmed by 0 bases and J by 0 bases, 6 bases remained unmatched. There are 19 residues in the CDR3. The CDR3 protein is CASSQDGDRGPFSGNTIYF. Written as DNA, the CDR3 is TGTGCCAGCAGCCAAGATGGGGACAGGGGGCCCTTCTCTGGAAACACCATATATTTT.

This chain connects TRBV11-2 to TRBJ2-2; TRBD1 matches 12 bases. CDR3 length equals 17 residues. Trimming at V came to 5 bases and at J to 4 bases, leaving 8 bases not matched to a gene. The germline V gene encodes CDR1 SGHAT and CDR2 FQNNGV. The CDR3 DNA reads TGTGCCAGCAGCGAGCCCGGGACAGGGGGCCGCACCGGGGAGCTGTTTTTT. This translates into CASSEPGTGGRTGELFF.

Here the CDR3 reads CASTGVYNTGELFF. As DNA, the CDR3 is TGTGCCAGCACGGGGGTCTACAACACCGGGGAGCTGTTTTTT. The V gene is TRBV19, the J gene TRBJ2-2; D possibly corresponds to TRBD2 (6 bases). The length of the CDR3 is 14 residues. The V end lost 9 bases, the J end lost 2 bases, and 13 bases lay between the germline ends. Germline CDR1 is LNHDA and CDR2 is SQIVND (reference sequence).

With respect to this clone: Sequence at one end of the junction differs from germline and may be a read error. The chain has TRBV7-9 and TRBJ1-1; the match to TRBD1 covers 7 bases. There are 13 residues in the CDR3. Per the germline V gene, CDR1 is SEHNR and CDR2 is FQNEAQ (reference sequence). The DNA for the CDR3 is TGTGCTAGCAGCTACGACAGGGACACTGAAGCTTTCTTT. Amino acids: CASSYDRDTEAFF.

The CDR3 region is CASSLYSMRYSYEQYF. The CDR3 DNA reads TGTGCCAGCAGTTTATACTCCATGCGGTATTCCTACGAGCAGTACTTC. V gene TRBV28 combines with J gene TRBJ2-7; D ambiguous. Per the germline V gene, CDR1 is MDHEN and CDR2 is SYDVKM. The V end lost 1 base, the J end lost 1 base, and 14 bases lay between the germline ends. The CDR3 length is 16 residues.

This chain links TRBV10-2 with TRBJ2-2; D unresolved. Germline assignment: CDR1 WSHSY and CDR2 SAAADI. V lost 7 bases, J lost 0 bases, and 9 bases lay in between. CDR3 size: 14 residues. This CDR3 reads CASMGVTNTGELFF. CDR3 nucleotides: TGCGCCAGCATGGGTGTAACGAACACCGGGGAGCTGTTTTTT.

In the case of this clone: This same CDR3 is encoded by further DNA sequences in the sample. V gene TRBV5-6 combines with J gene TRBJ2-5; either TRBD1 or TRBD2 may supply D (5 bases each). The CDR3 extends over 15 amino acids. Germline values: CDR1 SGHDT, CDR2 YYEEEE. V lost 0 bases and J lost 0, with 9 bases in between. The CDR3 DNA reads as TGTGCCAGCAGCTTGGTCCGGGGCTACCAAGAGACCCAGTACTTC. This sequence encodes CASSLVRGYQETQYF.

The chain combines TRBV18 with TRBJ2-6, with 8 bases identical to TRBD2. Losses at the gene ends were 2 bases for V and 0 bases for J; bases not matched to a gene: 6. The germline V gene has CDR1 KGHSH and CDR2 LQKENI. The CDR3 runs to 18 residues. CDR3 nucleotides: TGTGCCAGCTCACCAGGCCTAGCGGGCTACTCTGGGGCCAACGTCCTGACTTTC. It encodes CASSPGLAGYSGANVLTF. Looking up the rest from reference TRBV18 and TRBJ2-6 gives the full variable domain: NAGVMQNPRHLVRRRGQEARLRCSPMKGHSHVYWYRQLPEEGLKFMVYLQKENIIDESGMPKERFSAEFPKEGPSILRIQQVVRGDSAAYFCASSPGLAGYSGANVLTFGAGSRLTVL.

V is TRBV10-1 and J is TRBJ2-7; D gene unclear. V was trimmed by 2 bases and J by 5 bases, leaving 4 bases between them. This CDR3 is built from 11 residues. Germline V gene data show CDR1 as WNHNN and CDR2 as SYGVQD (reference sequence). CDR3 nucleotide sequence: TGCGCCAGCAGTGAGGGGAACGAGCAGTACTTC. Protein sequence: CASSEGNEQYF.

CDR3 nucleotide sequence: TGTGCCAGCAGCGTTATGGTGGAGTCTGAAGCTTTCTTT. This gives the protein CASSVMVESEAFF. The chain recombines TRBV9 with TRBJ1-1; D unresolved. Trimming took off 2 bases at V and 6 bases at J, with 11 bases between the two ends. This CDR3 contains 13 residues. The V gene's germline CDR1 is SGDLS and CDR2 YYNGEE.

The rearrangement uses TRBV19 and TRBJ2-2; 7 bases are a match to TRBD1. The trim removed 3 bases at V and 4 bases at J, leaving 5 bases unmatched. Germline V gene lookup returns CDR1 LNHDA and CDR2 SQIVND (reference sequence). This CDR3 is built from 15 residues. CDR3 DNA: TGTGCCAGTAGTATTCGACAGGGTGGCACCGGGGAGCTGTTTTTT. Translation: CASSIRQGGTGELFF.

This rearrangement joins TRBV7-2 to TRBJ2-7, with TRBD1 as a possible D gene (6 bases). Trimming left V 0 bases short and J 3 bases short, with 12 bases between. Germline CDR1 and CDR2: SGHTA and FQGNSA. The CDR3 is 15 residues long. DNA for the CDR3: TGTGCCAGCAGCTTAGCCGCACAGGGACACTACGAGCAGTACTTC. It specifies CASSLAAQGHYEQYF.

The V call is TRBV4-2, the J call TRBJ2-1; TRBD2 matches at 7 bases. Per germline, CDR1 LGHNA and CDR2 YNFKEQ. Unmatched junction bases numbered 6, after V lost 0 bases and J lost 4 bases. This CDR3 comprises 16 residues. This CDR3 reads CASSQERAGDYNEQFF. The CDR3 DNA sequence: TGTGCCAGCAGCCAAGAAAGGGCGGGGGATTACAATGAGCAGTTCTTC.

The chain joins TRBV19 to TRBJ2-1, with 10 nucleotides matching TRBD2. The germline gives CDR1 LNHDA, CDR2 SQIVND (reference sequence). CDR3 length: 17 residues. V lost 6 bases to trimming and J lost 7 bases; unmatched junction nucleotides: 15. For the CDR3, the DNA is TGTGCCAGTAGCGCTAGGGTGGGGACTAGCGCCACGAATGAGCAGTTCTTC. This encodes CASSARVGTSATNEQFF. Combining the CDR3 with reference TRBV19 and TRBJ2-1 gives the whole variable domain DGGITQSPKYLFRKEGQNVTLSCEQNLNHDAMYWYRQDPGQGLRLIYYSQIVNDFQKGDIAEGYSVSREKKESFPLTVTSAQKNPTAFYLCASSARVGTSATNEQFFGPGTRLTVL.

The V gene is TRBV6-5, the J gene TRBJ2-5, with TRBD2 identical over 7 bases. The CDR3 extends over 15 amino acids. V was pared by 2 bases and J by 2 bases, with 5 bases of the junction left unmatched. Germline assignment: CDR1 MNHEY and CDR2 SVGAGI. Written as DNA, the CDR3 is TGTGCCAGCAGTTACGGGAGGGACTCGCAAGAGACCCAGTACTTC. Translated: CASSYGRDSQETQYF.

The chain recombines TRBV7-9 with TRBJ2-7; D possibly corresponds to TRBD2 (5 bases). The V end lost 4 bases, the J end lost 5 bases, and 15 bases lay between the germline ends. The CDR3 has 14 amino acids. Germline V gene data show CDR1 as SEHNR and CDR2 as FQNEAQ (reference sequence). CDR3 in DNA: TGTGCCAGCAGCTCCTTCTTACGGGGTCACGAGCAGTACTTC. Protein: CASSSFLRGHEQYF.

This clone was seen many times. The DNA is left out, because the CDR3 cannot be placed on it with certainty; the CDR3 is given as TCRdb lists it. The V gene is TRBV30, the J gene TRBJ2-3; TRBD2 is taken as the D call from the table, unchecked against the DNA. Germline CDR1 is GTSNPN and CDR2 is SVGIG (reference sequence). Inclusive of both ends, the CDR3 amounts to 11 amino acids. CDR3 sequence: CAWAIGTSGQF.